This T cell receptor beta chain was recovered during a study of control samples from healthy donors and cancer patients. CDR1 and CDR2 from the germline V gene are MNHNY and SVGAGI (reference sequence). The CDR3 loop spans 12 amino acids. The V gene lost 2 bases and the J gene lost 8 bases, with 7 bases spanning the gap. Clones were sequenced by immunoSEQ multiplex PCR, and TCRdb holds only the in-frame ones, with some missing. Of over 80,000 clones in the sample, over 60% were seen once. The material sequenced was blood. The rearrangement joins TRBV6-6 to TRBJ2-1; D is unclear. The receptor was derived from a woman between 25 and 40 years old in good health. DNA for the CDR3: TGTGCCAGCAGTTACCCCCCCCATGAGCAGTTCTTC. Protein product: CASSYPPHEQFF.